The sequence of this T cell receptor (beta chain) was determined in a study of shared clonotypes between healthy human individuals. The study, taken as a whole, reports: Tissues were not sampled, only blood, and their repertoires likely differ. Expectations were that clonotype sharing among donors would be affected by sequencing depth.

V was shortened by 1 base and J by 1 base, with 10 bases between the two germline ends. Looked up from germline, CDR1 is LNHNV and CDR2 is YYDKDF (reference sequence). The CDR3 consists of 16 residues. Assay used: immunoSEQ multiplex PCR; TCRdb lists only in-frame clones, some missing. The sample gives 450,000 to 550,000 clones, about four fifths of which show up once; about an eighth is in the top ten. This clone has at least ten counts. The target antigen is unknown. The receptor's source is a woman aged 40 to 49 in good health. Some clones in this sample may be carry-over from other donors' samples. The sample was PBMCs. The chain has TRBV15 and TRBJ2-2; D is undetermined. The CDR3 nucleotides are TGTGCCACCAGCAGAGGATTTAGAGGGAACACCGGGGAGCTGTTTTTT. Translating gives CATSRGFRGNTGELFF.